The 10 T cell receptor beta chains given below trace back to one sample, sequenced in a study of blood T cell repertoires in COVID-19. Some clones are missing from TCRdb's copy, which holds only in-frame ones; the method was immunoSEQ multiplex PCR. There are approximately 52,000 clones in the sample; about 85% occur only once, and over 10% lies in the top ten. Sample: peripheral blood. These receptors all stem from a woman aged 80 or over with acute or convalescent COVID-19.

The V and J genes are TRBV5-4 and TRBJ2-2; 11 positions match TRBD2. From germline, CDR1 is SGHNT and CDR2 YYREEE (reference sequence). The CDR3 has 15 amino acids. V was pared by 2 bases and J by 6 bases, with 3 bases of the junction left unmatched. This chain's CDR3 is CASSFSGGAPGELFF. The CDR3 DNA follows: TGTGCCAGCAGCTTTAGCGGGGGGGCACCCGGGGAGCTGTTTTTT.

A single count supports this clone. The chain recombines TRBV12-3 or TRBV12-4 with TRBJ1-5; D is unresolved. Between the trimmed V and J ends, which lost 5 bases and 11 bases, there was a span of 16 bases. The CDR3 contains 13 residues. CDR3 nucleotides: TGTGCCAGCAGTCCCTTAGCCGACTACGCCCAGCATTTT. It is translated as CASSPLADYAQHF.

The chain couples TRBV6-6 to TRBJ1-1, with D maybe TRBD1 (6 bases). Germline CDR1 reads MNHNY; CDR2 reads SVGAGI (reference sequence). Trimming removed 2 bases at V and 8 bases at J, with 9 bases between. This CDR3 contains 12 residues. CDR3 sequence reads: CASSYSGGEAFF. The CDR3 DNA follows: TGTGCCAGCAGTTACAGCGGGGGCGAAGCTTTCTTT.

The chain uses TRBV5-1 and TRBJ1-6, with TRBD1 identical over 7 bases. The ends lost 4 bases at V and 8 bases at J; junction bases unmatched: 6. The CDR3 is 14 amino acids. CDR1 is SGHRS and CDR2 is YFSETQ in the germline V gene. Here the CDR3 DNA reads TGCGCCAGCAGCATAGGGACAGACCATTCACCCCTCCACTTT. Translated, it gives CASSIGTDHSPLHF. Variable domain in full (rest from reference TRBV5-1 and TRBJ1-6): KAGVTQTPRYLIKTRGQQVTLSCSPISGHRSVSWYQQTPGQGLQFLFEYFSETQRNKGNFPGRFSGRQFSNSRSEMNVSTLELGDSALYLCASSIGTDHSPLHFGNGTRLTVT.

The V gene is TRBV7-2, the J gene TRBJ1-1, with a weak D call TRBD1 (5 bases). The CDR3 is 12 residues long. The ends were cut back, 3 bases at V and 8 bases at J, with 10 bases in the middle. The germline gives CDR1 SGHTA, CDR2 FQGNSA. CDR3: CASSFPQAEAFF. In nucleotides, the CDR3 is TGTGCCAGCAGCTTTCCACAGGCCGAAGCTTTCTTT.

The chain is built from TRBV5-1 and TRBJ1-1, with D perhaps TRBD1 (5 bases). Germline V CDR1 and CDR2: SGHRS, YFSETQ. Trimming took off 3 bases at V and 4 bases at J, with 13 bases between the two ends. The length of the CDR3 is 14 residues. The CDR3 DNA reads TGCGCCAGCAGCTCCACAACGGGGGTCACTGAAGCTTTCTTT. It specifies CASSSTTGVTEAFF.

This CDR3 is CASSISRLETQYF. In DNA, the CDR3 is TGTGCCAGTAGTATATCGCGGTTAGAGACCCAGTACTTC. The chain combines TRBV19 with TRBJ2-5, with no clear D. V was trimmed by 2 bases and J by 4 bases, leaving 8 bases between them. The CDR3 has 13 residues. The V gene's germline CDR1 is LNHDA and CDR2 SQIVND (reference sequence).

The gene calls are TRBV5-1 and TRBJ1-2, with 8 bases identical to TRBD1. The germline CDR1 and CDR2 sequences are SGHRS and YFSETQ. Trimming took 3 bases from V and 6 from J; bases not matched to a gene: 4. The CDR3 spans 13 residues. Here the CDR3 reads CASSSTGGDGYTF. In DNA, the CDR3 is TGCGCCAGCAGCTCAACAGGGGGTGATGGCTACACCTTC.

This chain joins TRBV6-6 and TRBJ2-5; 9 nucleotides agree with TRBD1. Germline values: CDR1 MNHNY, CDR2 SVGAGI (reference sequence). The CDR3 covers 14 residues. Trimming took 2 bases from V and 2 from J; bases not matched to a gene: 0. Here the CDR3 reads CASSYGTGQETQYF. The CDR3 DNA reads TGTGCCAGCAGTTACGGGACAGGGCAAGAGACCCAGTACTTC.

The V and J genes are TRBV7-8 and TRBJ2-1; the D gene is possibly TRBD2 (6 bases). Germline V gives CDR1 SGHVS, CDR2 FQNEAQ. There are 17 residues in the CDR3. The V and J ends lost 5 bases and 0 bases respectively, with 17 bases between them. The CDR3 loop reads CASSPGDSPNSYNEQFF. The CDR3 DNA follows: TGTGCCAGCAGCCCGGGAGACAGTCCCAACTCCTACAATGAGCAGTTCTTC.